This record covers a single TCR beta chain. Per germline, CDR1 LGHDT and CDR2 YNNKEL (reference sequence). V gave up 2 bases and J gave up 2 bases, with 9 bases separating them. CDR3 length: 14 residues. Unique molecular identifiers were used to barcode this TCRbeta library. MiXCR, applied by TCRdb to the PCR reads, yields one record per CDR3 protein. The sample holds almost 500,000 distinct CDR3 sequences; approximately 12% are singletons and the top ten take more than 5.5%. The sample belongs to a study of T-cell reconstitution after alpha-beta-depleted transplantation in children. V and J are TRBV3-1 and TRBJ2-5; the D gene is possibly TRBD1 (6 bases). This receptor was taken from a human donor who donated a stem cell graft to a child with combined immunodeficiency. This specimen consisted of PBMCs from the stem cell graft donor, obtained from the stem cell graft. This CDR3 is CASSQRTEQETQYF. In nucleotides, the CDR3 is TGTGCCAGCAGCCAAAGGACAGAACAAGAGACCCAGTACTTC.